The 16 T cell receptor beta chains presented below share a single source sample, sequenced in a study of shared T cell receptors in the human thymus (TCRdb year 2021). Library preparation was by the immunoSEQ multiplex PCR assay. This is the immuneACCESS table as TCRdb keeps it, with only in-frame sequences that have V and J called. A part of the clones is gone; compared with another copy, unresolved V genes explain less than half, and the rest is unexplained. In this sample the table shows 550,000 to 800,000 clones, roughly 88% of which occur a single time. Of the sample, approximately 0.01% falls within the top ten clones. These same data were also listed under a study on human thymus T cells.

Sequences were obtained from thymocytes. The receptors derive from a girl under three years old with a congenital heart defect. Donor details come from another sample of the same person, matched by shared clones.

The rearrangement joins TRBV2 to TRBJ1-3; D remains ambiguous. This CDR3 has 13 amino acids. Per germline, CDR1 SNHLY and CDR2 FYNNEI. With 7 bases removed from V and 0 bases from J, the gap between germline ends came to 7 bases. The CDR3 spells CASKDFSGNTIYF. The DNA for the CDR3 is TGTGCCAGCAAGGACTTCTCTGGAAACACCATATATTTT.

The V call is TRBV4-1, the J call TRBJ2-6; 7 bases are a match to TRBD1. The J segment lost 2 bases and the V segment lost 2 bases, leaving 9 bases of the junction unmatched. Per the germline V gene, CDR1 is MGHRA and CDR2 is YSYEKL. The CDR3 contains 18 residues. The CDR3 loop reads CASSQWTGPRPGANVLTF. The CDR3, as DNA: TGCGCCAGCAGCCAATGGACAGGCCCACGACCTGGGGCCAACGTCCTGACTTTC.

The chain combines TRBV5-6 with TRBJ2-1; 7 bases map to TRBD1. The CDR3 covers 12 residues. Germline V gene data show CDR1 as SGHDT and CDR2 as YYEEEE. Trimming removed 5 bases from V and 9 bases from J; junction bases left unmatched: 5. CDR3 loop: CASRGQYGEQFF. The CDR3 region has the DNA TGTGCCAGCAGGGGACAGTACGGTGAGCAGTTCTTC.

CDR3 sequence (DNA): TGTGCCAGCTCCCATGAGGACAGTCGGCATCAGCCCCAGCATTTT. Amino acids: CASSHEDSRHQPQHF. The chain couples TRBV7-2 to TRBJ1-5; maybe TRBD1 (6 bases). Germline CDR1 SGHTA, CDR2 FQGNSA. Between the trimmed V and J ends, which lost 8 bases and 5 bases, there was a span of 19 bases. This CDR3 has 15 residues.

The chain uses TRBV6-1 and TRBJ2-7; 8 bases are shared with TRBD2. The J segment lost 5 bases and the V segment lost 3 bases, leaving 12 bases of the junction unmatched. The CDR3 spans 16 residues. Germline V gene data show CDR1 as MNHNS and CDR2 as SASEGT. CDR3 residues: CASSEPGLGVSHEQYF. Written as DNA, the CDR3 is TGTGCCAGCAGTGAGCCGGGACTAGGGGTGAGCCACGAGCAGTACTTC.

J is TRBJ1-1 and V is TRBV29-1; 10 bases fit TRBD1. The CDR3 length is 15 residues. The J segment lost 4 bases and the V segment lost 6 bases, leaving 11 bases of the junction unmatched. Germline V gives CDR1 SQVTM, CDR2 ANQGSEA. The CDR3 nucleotides are TGCAGCGTGGGGACAGGGGATGAGTCTGCCACTGAAGCTTTCTTT. It translates to CSVGTGDESATEAFF.

The J gene is TRBJ2-2, the V gene TRBV6-1; TRBD2 matches 11 bases. Germline V gene lookup returns CDR1 MNHNS and CDR2 SASEGT. After removal of 2 bases from V and 4 bases from J, the junction contained 12 bases not matched to a gene. There are 19 residues in the CDR3. The CDR3 DNA reads as TGTGCCAGCAGTGAACCCAGAGGTAGCGGGGGGGCTTGCACCGGGGAGCTGTTTTTT. Translating gives CASSEPRGSGGACTGELFF.

The V and J genes are TRBV19 and TRBJ1-1; tentatively, D is TRBD1 (5 bases). CDR1 is LNHDA, CDR2 SQIVND, per germline (reference sequence). The CDR3 spans 13 residues. The V end was cut by 10 bases, the J end by 2 bases, with 14 bases between. CDR3 amino acids: CATGETDNTEAFF. In DNA form, the CDR3 reads TGTGCCACGGGCGAGACAGACAACACTGAAGCTTTCTTT.

J is TRBJ1-1 and V is TRBV27, with a weak D call TRBD1 (6 bases). Germline V gene data show CDR1 as MNHEY and CDR2 as SMNVEV (reference sequence). Trimming cost V 4 bases and J 4 bases, with 16 bases left between them. The CDR3 runs to 15 residues. The CDR3: CASSSPSTGRTEAFF. CDR3 coding DNA: TGTGCCAGCAGTTCTCCATCTACAGGGCGCACTGAAGCTTTCTTT.

The chain has TRBV6-6 and TRBJ1-1; no clear D. Trimming cost V 2 bases and J 5 bases, with 12 bases left between them. The CDR3 is made up of 14 amino acids. Germline lookup yields CDR1 MNHNY and CDR2 SVGAGI (reference sequence). The CDR3 coding sequence is TGTGCCAGCAGTTACCGAAGCGGCGGAACTGAAGCTTTCTTT. Translated, it gives CASSYRSGGTEAFF.

The chain couples TRBV6-5 to TRBJ1-6; 8 bases are shared with TRBD1. Germline V gives CDR1 MNHEY, CDR2 SVGAGI. This CDR3 is built from 13 residues. V gave up 5 bases and J gave up 10 bases; unmatched junction bases: 4. In nucleotides, the CDR3 is TGTGCCAGCAGTCAGGGGGCGGGGTCACCCCTCCACTTT. This gives the protein CASSQGAGSPLHF.

A word on this clone: At one of its ends the junction is not consistent with the germline gene, which may arise from a read error. The chain is built from TRBV4-1 and TRBJ1-1; D call uncertain. The length of the CDR3 is 15 residues. Germline CDR1 is MGHRA and CDR2 is YSYEKL. CDR3 residues: CASNQRKTSNTEAFF. The DNA for the CDR3 is TGCGCCAGCAACCAACGTAAGACAAGTAACACTGAAGCTTTCTTT.

This chain links TRBV27 with TRBJ1-4; TRBD1 agrees at 8 bases. Germline CDR1 MNHEY, CDR2 SMNVEV (reference sequence). The J segment lost 7 bases and the V segment lost 6 bases, leaving 7 bases of the junction unmatched. The CDR3 consists of 14 residues. DNA of the CDR3: TGTGCCAGCAGCCCGACAGGGGCGCTTGAAAAACTGTTTTTT. It encodes CASSPTGALEKLFF.

The chain is built from TRBV2 and TRBJ2-3, with 7 bases matching TRBD1. Germline V gene lookup returns CDR1 SNHLY and CDR2 FYNNEI. The CDR3 sequence is 16 residues long. J was trimmed by 7 bases and V by 5 bases; bases with no gene match: 15. The CDR3 sequence is CASSRIPAGGVYTQYF. The CDR3 DNA reads as TGTGCCAGCAGTAGGATCCCGGCAGGGGGTGTATATACGCAGTATTTT. The entire variable domain, with the rest obtained from reference TRBV2 and TRBJ2-3, is as follows: EPEVTQTPSHQVTQMGQEVILRCVPISNHLYFYWYRQILGQKVEFLVSFYNNEISEKSEIFDDQFSVERPDGSNFTLKIRSTKLEDSAMYFCASSRIPAGGVYTQYFGPGTRLTVL.

This clone was seen just once. The junction departs from germline at one end; a sequencing error may be responsible. The genes are TRBV27 and TRBJ1-1, with 8 bases fitting TRBD1. The CDR3 is 16 amino acids. The germline V gene has CDR1 MNHEY and CDR2 SMNVEV (reference sequence). The CDR3 DNA reads as TGTGCCAGCAGTTTATCGCCTCGGACAGGGAACGCTGAAGCTTTCTTT. Translation: CASSLSPRTGNAEAFF.

The J gene is TRBJ1-2, the V gene TRBV2; possible D gene TRBD1, 5 bases. The CDR3 is made up of 10 amino acids. Germline-derived CDR1 and CDR2 are SNHLY and FYNNEI. CDR3 nucleotides: TGTGTGACAGTCATCTATGGCTACACCTTC. It codes for CVTVIYGYTF.